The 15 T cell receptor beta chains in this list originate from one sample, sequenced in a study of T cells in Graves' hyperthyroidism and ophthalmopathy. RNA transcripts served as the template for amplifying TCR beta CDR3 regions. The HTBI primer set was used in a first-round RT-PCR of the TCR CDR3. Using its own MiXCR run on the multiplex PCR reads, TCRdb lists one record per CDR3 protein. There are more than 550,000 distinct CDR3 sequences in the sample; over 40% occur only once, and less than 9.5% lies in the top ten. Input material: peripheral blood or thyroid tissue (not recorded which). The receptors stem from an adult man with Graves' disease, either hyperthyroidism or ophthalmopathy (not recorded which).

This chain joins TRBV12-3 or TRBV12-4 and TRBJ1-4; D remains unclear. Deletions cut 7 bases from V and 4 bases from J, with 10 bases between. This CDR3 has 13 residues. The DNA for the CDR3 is TGTGCCAGCACCAAGCTCGTTAATGAAAAACTGTTTTTT. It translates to CASTKLVNEKLFF.

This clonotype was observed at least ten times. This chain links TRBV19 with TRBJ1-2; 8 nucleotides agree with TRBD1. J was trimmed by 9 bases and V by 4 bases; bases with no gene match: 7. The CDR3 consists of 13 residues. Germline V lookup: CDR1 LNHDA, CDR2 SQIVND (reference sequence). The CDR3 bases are TGTGCCAGTAGTACTCCGACAGGGGATAGCTACACCTTC. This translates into CASSTPTGDSYTF.

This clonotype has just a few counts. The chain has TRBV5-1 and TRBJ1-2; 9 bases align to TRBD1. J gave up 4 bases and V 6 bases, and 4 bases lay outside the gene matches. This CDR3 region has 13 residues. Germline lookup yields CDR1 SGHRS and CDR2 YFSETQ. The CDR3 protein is CASTKGQGYGYTF. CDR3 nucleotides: TGCGCCAGCACAAAGGGACAGGGCTATGGCTACACCTTC.

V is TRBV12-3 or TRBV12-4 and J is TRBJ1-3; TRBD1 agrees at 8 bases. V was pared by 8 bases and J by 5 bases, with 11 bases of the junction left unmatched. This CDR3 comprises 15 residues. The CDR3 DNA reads TGTGCCAGCTCACCCGGACAGGGATCAAGAAACACCATATATTTT. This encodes CASSPGQGSRNTIYF.

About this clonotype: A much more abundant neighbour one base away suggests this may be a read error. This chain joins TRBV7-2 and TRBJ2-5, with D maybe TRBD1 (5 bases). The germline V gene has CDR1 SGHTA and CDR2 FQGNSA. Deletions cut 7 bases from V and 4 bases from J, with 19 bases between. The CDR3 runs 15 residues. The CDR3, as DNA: TGTGCCAGCAACTTGGAAGGGGCAGAGCGAGAGACCCAGTACTTC. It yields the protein CASNLEGAERETQYF. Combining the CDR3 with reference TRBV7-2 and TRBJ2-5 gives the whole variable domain GAGVSQSPSNKVTEKGKDVELRCDPISGHTALYWYRQSLGQGLEFLIYFQGNSAPDKSGLPSDRFSAERTGGSVSTLTIQRTQQEDSAVYLCASNLEGAERETQYFGPGTRLLVL.

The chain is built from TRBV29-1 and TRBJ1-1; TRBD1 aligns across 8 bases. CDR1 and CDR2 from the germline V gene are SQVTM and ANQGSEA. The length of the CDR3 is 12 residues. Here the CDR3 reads CSLETGDTEAFF. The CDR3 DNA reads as TGCAGTTTGGAGACAGGGGACACTGAAGCTTTCTTT.

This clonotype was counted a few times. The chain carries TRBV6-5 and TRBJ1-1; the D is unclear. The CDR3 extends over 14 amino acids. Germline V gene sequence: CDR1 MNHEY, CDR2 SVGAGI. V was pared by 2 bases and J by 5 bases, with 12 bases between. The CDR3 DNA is TGTGCCAGCAGTTACGGCAGCTTGGTGACTGAAGCTTTCTTT. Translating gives CASSYGSLVTEAFF.

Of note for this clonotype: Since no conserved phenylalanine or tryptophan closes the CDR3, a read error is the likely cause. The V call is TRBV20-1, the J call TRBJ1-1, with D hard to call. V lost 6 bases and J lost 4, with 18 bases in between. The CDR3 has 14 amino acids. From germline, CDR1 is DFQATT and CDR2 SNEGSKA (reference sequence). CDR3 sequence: CSAPTSWSSTEAFV. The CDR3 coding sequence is TGCAGTGCCCCGACATCTTGGTCGAGCACTGAAGCTTTCGTT.

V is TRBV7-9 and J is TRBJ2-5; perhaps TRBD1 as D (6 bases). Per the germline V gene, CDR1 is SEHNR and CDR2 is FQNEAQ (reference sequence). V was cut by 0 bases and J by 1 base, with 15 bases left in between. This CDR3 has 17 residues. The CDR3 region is CASSLAQGNGGQETQYF. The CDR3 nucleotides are TGTGCCAGCAGCTTAGCGCAGGGGAACGGAGGCCAAGAGACCCAGTACTTC.

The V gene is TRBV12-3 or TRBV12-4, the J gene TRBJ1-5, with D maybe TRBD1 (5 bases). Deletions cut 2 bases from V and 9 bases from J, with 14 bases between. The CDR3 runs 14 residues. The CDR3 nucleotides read TGTGCCAGCAGTTTACGGGACGGGCAGCGGCCCCAGCATTTT. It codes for CASSLRDGQRPQHF.

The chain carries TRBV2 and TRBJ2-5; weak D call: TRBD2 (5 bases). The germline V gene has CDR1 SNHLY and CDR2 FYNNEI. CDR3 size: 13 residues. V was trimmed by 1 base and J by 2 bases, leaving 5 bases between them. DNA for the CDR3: TGTGCCAGCAGTGAAGGAGGGCAAGAGACCCAGTACTTC. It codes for CASSEGGQETQYF.

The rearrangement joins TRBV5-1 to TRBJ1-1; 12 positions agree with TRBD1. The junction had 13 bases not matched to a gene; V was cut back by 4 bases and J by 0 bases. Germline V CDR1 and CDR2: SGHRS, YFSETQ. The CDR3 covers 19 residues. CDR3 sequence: CASSPLTGTGGQMNTEAFF. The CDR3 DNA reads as TGCGCCAGCAGCCCCCTAACCGGGACAGGGGGCCAGATGAACACTGAAGCTTTCTTT.

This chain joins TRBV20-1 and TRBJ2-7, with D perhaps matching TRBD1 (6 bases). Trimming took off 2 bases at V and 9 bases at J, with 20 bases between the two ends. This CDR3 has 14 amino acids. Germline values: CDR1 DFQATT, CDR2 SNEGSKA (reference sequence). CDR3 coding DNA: TGCAGTGCTAGAAGACTTCTACGGGACAACGCGCAGTACTTC. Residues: CSARRLLRDNAQYF.

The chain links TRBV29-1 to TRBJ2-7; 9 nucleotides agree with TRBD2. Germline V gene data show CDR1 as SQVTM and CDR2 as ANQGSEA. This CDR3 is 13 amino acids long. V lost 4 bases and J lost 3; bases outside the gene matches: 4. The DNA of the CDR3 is TGCAGCGTTGGAAAACTAGCGGGCTACGAGCAGTACTTC. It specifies CSVGKLAGYEQYF.

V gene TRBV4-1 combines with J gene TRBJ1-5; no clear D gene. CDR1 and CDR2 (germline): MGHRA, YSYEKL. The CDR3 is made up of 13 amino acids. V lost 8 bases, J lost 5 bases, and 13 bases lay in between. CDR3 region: CASALDGDQPQHF. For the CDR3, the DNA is TGCGCCAGCGCCCTCGACGGGGATCAGCCCCAGCATTTT.